In its sample, the clone carrying this TCR beta chain was seen a few times. This CDR3 comprises 15 residues. The V end was cut by 1 base, the J end by 5 bases, with 9 bases between. Germline lookup yields CDR1 SEHNR and CDR2 FQNEAQ (reference sequence). The data originate from a study of T and B cells in COVID-19 patients. Study information: Of 20 to 25 active-infection patients, more than nine were critically ill with mechanical ventilation or extracorporeal membrane oxygenation. Comorbidities linked to unfavorable COVID-19 outcome were present in about 90% of the roughly 20 active-infection patients.

BIOMED2 TRB-A/B primer pools were used in multiplex TRB PCR. TCRdb re-called the multiplex PCR reads through MiXCR, storing one row per CDR3 protein. The sample has roughly 7,200 distinct CDR3 sequences; approximately 24% are singletons. Blood genomic DNA input for TRB amplification was about 250-500 ng. The sequencing input was blood. The chain recombines TRBV7-9 with TRBJ1-6, with D unresolved. This TCR was sampled from a human donor with active COVID-19. The CDR3 nucleotides are TGTGCCAGCAGCTTAGGTGCAGATAATAATTCACCCCTCCACTTT. Its translation is CASSLGADNNSPLHF.